This is a list of T cell receptor beta chains from one sample in a study of OX40 agonist ivuxolimab in advanced cancers. Here immunoSEQ multiplex PCR was the method, and the copy in TCRdb shows in-frame clones only, minus some. There are 60,000 or so clones in the sample; around 90% occur only once, and roughly 4.5% lies in the top ten. The sample in question was CD4+ or CD8+ T cells sorted from blood, obtained in a trial of the OX40 agonist ivuxolimab. All receptors derive from an adult with an advanced solid tumor such as melanoma, head and neck, liver or kidney cancer. CDR3s include the opening cysteine and the closing phenylalanine or tryptophan. Each record gives: D gene, J gene, clone size, V gene, CDR3 protein, CDR3 DNA. The D gene is left open where the match is weak. A clone size is listed for some rows: how often the clone was seen (once, few, many), or a class if it is expanded.

. | TRBJ1-1 | . | TRBV2 | CASRRAVNTEAFF | TGTGCCAGCAGGCGGGCGGTGAACACTGAAGCTTTCTTT
. | TRBJ2-3 | . | TRBV5-8 | CASVLARFTDTQYF | TGTGCCAGCGTTTTAGCCAGATTCACAGATACGCAGTATTTT
TRBD1 | TRBJ2-7 | . | TRBV10-3 | CAISDTTTGLVHEQYF | TGTGCCATCAGTGACACCACGACAGGGCTAGTGCACGAGCAGTACTTC
. | TRBJ2-1 | few | TRBV9 | CASSEGSLGNNEQFF | TGTGCCAGCAGCGAGGGTAGTTTGGGAAACAATGAGCAGTTCTTC
. | TRBJ1-4 | . | TRBV2 | CARGPGPEKLFF | TGTGCCCGGGGACCGGGACCTGAAAAACTGTTTTTT
. | TRBJ2-1 | . | TRBV10-3 | CAITQSPSSYNEQFF | TGTGCCATCACCCAAAGTCCCAGCTCCTACAATGAGCAGTTCTTC
. | TRBJ1-1 | . | TRBV10-1 | CASSEFPGRNTEAFF | TGCGCCAGCAGTGAATTCCCAGGCAGGAACACTGAAGCTTTCTTT
. | TRBJ2-5 | . | TRBV5-1 | CASSLVGILEETQYF | TGCGCCAGCAGCTTGGTGGGGATTTTAGAAGAGACCCAGTACTTC
TRBD1 | TRBJ2-3 | few | TRBV2 | CASIWDSSTDTQYF | TGTGCCAGCATTTGGGACAGTAGCACAGATACGCAGTATTTT
. | TRBJ2-7 | . | TRBV6-1 | CASTRANSYEQYF | TGTGCCAGCACCAGAGCGAACTCCTACGAGCAGTACTTC
. | TRBJ2-2 | . | TRBV10-1 | CASRRTEAEGELFF | TGCGCCAGCAGGAGGACAGAAGCGGAAGGGGAGCTGTTTTTT
TRBD1 | TRBJ1-1 | . | TRBV5-1 | CASSQSGQPNTEAFF | TGCGCCAGCAGCCAATCGGGACAGCCGAACACTGAAGCTTTCTTT
. | TRBJ2-2 | . | TRBV6-1 | CATSGQGGDTGELFF | TGTGCCACCAGCGGGCAGGGTGGGGACACCGGGGAGCTGTTTTTT
TRBD2 | TRBJ2-3 | . | TRBV19 | CASSVLAGGPDTQYF | TGTGCCAGTAGTGTACTAGCGGGCGGTCCAGATACGCAGTATTTT
TRBD1 | TRBJ1-4 | . | TRBV6-5 | CASKPGTGVGEKLFF | TGTGCCAGCAAACCCGGGACAGGGGTCGGTGAAAAACTGTTTTTT
TRBD2 | TRBJ2-3 | . | TRBV2 | CASSEREWTDTQYF | TGTGCCAGCAGTGAGCGGGAGTGGACAGATACGCAGTATTTT
TRBD1 | TRBJ1-1 | . | TRBV28 | CASSSPGGRDTEAFF | TGTGCCAGCAGTTCTCCAGGGGGCCGCGACACTGAAGCTTTCTTT
TRBD2 | TRBJ2-5 | . | TRBV7-9 | CASSLGEGLIQTQYF | TGTGCCAGCAGCTTAGGGGAGGGTTTAATTCAGACCCAGTACTTC
TRBD2 | TRBJ2-5 | . | TRBV28 | CASSLRGGGEETQYF | TGTGCCAGCAGCCTTCGCGGCGGGGGGGAAGAGACCCAGTACTTC
. | TRBJ2-2 | . | TRBV7-3 | CASSSTRDKNTGELFF | TGTGCCAGCAGCTCCACTCGGGACAAGAACACCGGGGAGCTGTTTTTT
. | TRBJ2-1 | once | TRBV15 | CATSRDQQGTFF | TGTGCCACCAGCAGAGACCAACAGGGCACATTCTTC
TRBD1 | TRBJ2-7 | . | TRBV6-1 | CASSEREGTGFDEQYF | TGTGCCAGCAGTGAAAGGGAAGGGACAGGGTTCGACGAGCAGTACTTC
. | TRBJ2-5 | . | TRBV5-4 | CASSLDPGPQETQYF | TGTGCCAGCAGCTTGGATCCAGGGCCCCAAGAGACCCAGTACTTC
TRBD2 | TRBJ2-3 | . | TRBV10-2 | CASSGTSGRRRGSTDTQYF | TGCGCCAGCAGTGGGACTAGCGGGCGCCGTCGGGGTAGCACAGATACGCAGTATTTT
TRBD2 | TRBJ2-2 | . | TRBV7-2 | CASSLGLAGYGELFF | TGTGCCAGCAGCTTAGGCCTAGCGGGGTACGGGGAGCTGTTTTTT
TRBD1 | TRBJ2-1 | . | TRBV5-1 | CASSPPQGALLWGEQFF | TGCGCCAGCAGCCCGCCCCAGGGGGCTCTACTTTGGGGTGAGCAGTTCTTC